This T cell receptor beta chain was obtained from a study of T cell responses to AZD1222 COVID-19 vaccine. Study-wide results and caveats: White British donors predominated, females outnumbered males, and clonal diversity was possibly underestimated. Nearly half of the spike-specific TCRs reportedly recognize variant regions that carry no mutations.

Turning to this clone: Its cognate antigen is unknown.

Between the trimmed V and J ends, which lost 5 bases and 4 bases, there was a span of 9 bases. The length of the CDR3 is 14 residues. Germline V gives CDR1 LNHDA, CDR2 SQIVND (reference sequence). TCRdb keeps only in-frame clones here, not all; method: immunoSEQ multiplex PCR. The table lists some 79,000 clones, approximately 83% of them singletons. The clonotype comes from an adult who received the AZD1222 COVID-19 vaccine. This material consisted of peripheral blood, taken 28 days after the second AZD1222 dose. The chain carries TRBV19 and TRBJ1-6, with D tentatively TRBD1 (6 bases). CDR3 protein: CASSPQGYNSPLHF. The CDR3, as DNA: TGTGCCAGTAGTCCACAGGGTTATAATTCACCCCTCCACTTT.